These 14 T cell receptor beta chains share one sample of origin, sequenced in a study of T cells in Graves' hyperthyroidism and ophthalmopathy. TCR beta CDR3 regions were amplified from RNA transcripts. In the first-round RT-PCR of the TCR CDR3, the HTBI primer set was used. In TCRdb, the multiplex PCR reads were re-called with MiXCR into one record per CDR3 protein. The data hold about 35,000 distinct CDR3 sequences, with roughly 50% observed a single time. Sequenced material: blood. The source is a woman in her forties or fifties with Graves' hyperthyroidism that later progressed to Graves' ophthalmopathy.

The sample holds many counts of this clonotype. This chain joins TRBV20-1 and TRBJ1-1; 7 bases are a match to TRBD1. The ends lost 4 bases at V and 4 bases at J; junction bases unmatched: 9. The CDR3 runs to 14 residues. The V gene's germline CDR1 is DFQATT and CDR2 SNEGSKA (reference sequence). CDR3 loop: CSAKSGQEITEAFF. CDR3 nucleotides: TGCAGTGCTAAATCAGGACAGGAGATCACTGAAGCTTTCTTT.

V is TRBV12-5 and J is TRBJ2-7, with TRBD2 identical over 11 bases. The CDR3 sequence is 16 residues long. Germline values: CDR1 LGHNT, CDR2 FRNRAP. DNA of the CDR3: TGTGCCTGTGGACTGACTAGCGGGGCTTACTCCTACGAGCAGTACTTC. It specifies CACGLTSGAYSYEQYF. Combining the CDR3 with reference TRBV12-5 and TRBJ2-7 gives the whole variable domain DARVTQTPRHKVTEMGQEVTMRCQPILGHNTVFWYRQTMMQGLELLAYFRNRAPLDDSGMPKDRFSAEMPDATLATLKIQPSEPRDSAVYFCACGLTSGAYSYEQYFGPGTRLTVT.

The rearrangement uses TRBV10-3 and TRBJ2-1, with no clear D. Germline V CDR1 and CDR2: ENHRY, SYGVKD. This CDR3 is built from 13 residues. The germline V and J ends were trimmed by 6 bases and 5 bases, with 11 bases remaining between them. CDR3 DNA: TGTGCCATCAGAGGGATCGTTAACAATGAGCAGTTCTTC. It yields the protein CAIRGIVNNEQFF.

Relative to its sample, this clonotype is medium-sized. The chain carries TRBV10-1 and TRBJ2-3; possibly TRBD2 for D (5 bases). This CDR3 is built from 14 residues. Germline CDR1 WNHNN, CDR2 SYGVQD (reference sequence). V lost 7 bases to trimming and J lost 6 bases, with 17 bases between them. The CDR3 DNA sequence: TGCGCCAGCAAACTCGGACTCCCCCCCGATACGCAGTATTTT. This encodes CASKLGLPPDTQYF.

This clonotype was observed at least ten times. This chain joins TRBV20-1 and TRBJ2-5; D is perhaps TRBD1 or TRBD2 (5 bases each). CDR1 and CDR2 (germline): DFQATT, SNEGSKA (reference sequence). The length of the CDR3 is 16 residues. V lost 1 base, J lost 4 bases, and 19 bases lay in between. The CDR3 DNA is TGCAGTGCTAGAGTTCCTCCCAGCGAGGGGAGAGAGACCCAGTACTTC. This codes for CSARVPPSEGRETQYF.

The CDR3 bases are TGTGCCTGGAGTTCCGGGGGGAACACTGAAGCTTTCTTT. Protein: CAWSSGGNTEAFF. This sequence joins TRBV30 and TRBJ1-1; weak D call: TRBD1 (5 bases). CDR1 GTSNPN and CDR2 SVGIG come from the germline V gene (reference sequence). Between the trimmed V and J ends, which lost 2 bases and 1 base, there was a span of 8 bases. The length of the CDR3 is 13 residues. The entire variable domain, with the rest obtained from reference TRBV30 and TRBJ1-1, is as follows: SQTIHQWPATLVQPVGSPLSLECTVEGTSNPNLYWYRQAAGRGLQLLFYSVGIGQISSEVPQNLSASRPQDRQFILSSKKLLLSDSGFYLCAWSSGGNTEAFFGQGTRLTVV.

The CDR3 DNA reads as TGTGCCAGCAGTGACAACCTACAGGGAGTGAGGAATCAGCAGTTCTTC. The encoded protein is CASSDNLQGVRNQQFF. The chain joins TRBV6-1 to TRBJ2-1; tentatively, D is TRBD1 (6 bases). CDR3 length equals 16 residues. Between the trimmed V and J ends, which lost 3 bases and 11 bases, there was a span of 23 bases. Germline V lookup: CDR1 MNHNS, CDR2 SASEGT.

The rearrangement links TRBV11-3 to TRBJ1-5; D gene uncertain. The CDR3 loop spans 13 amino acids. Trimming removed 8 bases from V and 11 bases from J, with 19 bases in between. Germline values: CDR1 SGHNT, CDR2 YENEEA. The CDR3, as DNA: TGTGCCAGCCGTCATGGGCTGCAAGAGACCCAGCATTTT. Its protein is CASRHGLQETQHF.

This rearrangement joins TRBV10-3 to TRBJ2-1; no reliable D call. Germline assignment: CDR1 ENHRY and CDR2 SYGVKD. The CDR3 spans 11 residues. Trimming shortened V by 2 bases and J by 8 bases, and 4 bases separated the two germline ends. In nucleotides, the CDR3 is TGTGCCATCAGTGAGAGCTATGAGCAGTTCTTC. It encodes CAISESYEQFF.

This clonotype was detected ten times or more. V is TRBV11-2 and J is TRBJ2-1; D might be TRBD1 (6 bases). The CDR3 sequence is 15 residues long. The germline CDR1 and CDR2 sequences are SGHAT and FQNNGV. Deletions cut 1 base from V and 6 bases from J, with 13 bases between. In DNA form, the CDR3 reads TGTGCCAGCAGCTTAGGTGGTGGGACAACCAATGAGCAGTTCTTC. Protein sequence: CASSLGGGTTNEQFF.

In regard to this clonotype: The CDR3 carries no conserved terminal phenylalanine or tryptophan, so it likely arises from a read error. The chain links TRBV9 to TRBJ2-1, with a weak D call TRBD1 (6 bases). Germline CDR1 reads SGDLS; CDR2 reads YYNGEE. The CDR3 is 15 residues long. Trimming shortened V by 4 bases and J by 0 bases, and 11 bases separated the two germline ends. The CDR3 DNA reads TGTGCCAGCAGCCGAACAGGGAGCTCCTACAATGAGCAGTTCAGA. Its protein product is CASSRTGSSYNEQFR.

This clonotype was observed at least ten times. This chain's CDR3 is CASSYDRTGANVLTF. CDR3 coding DNA: TGTGCCAGCAGTTACGACAGGACTGGGGCCAACGTCCTGACTTTC. This sequence joins TRBV6-2 or TRBV6-3 and TRBJ2-6; D may be TRBD1 (6 bases). The germline CDR1 and CDR2 sequences are MNHEY and SVGEGT. This CDR3 is built from 15 residues. V dropped 2 bases and J dropped 2 bases, with 7 bases sitting between them.

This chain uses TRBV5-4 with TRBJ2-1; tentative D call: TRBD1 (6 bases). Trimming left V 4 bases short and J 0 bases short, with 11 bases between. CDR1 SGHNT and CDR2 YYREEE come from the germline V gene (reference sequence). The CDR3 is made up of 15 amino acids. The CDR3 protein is CASSMNRDSYNEQFF. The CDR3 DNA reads TGTGCCAGCAGCATGAACAGGGACTCCTACAATGAGCAGTTCTTC.

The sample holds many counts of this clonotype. CDR3 in amino acids: CASSEAHEGVEAFF. The CDR3, as DNA: TGTGCCAGCAGTGAAGCCCACGAGGGGGTGGAAGCTTTCTTT. The chain joins TRBV6-1 to TRBJ1-1; TRBD1 is a possible D gene (6 bases). Trimming took 0 bases from V and 8 from J, leaving 13 bases between them. Germline CDR1 MNHNS, CDR2 SASEGT. This CDR3 is 14 amino acids long.